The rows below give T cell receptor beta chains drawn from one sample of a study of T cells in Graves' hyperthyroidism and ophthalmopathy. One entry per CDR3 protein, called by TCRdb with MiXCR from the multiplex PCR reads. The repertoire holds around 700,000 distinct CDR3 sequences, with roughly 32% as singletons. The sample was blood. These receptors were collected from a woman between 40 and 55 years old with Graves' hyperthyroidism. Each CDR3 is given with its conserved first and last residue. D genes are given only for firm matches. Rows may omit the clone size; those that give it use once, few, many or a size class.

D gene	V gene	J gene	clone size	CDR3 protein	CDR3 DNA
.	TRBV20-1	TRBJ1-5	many	CSAGSNSNQPQHF	TGCAGTGCGGGCAGTAATAGCAATCAGCCCCAGCATTTT
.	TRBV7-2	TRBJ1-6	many	CASSLNEALPLSSYNSPLHF	TGTGCCAGCAGCTTAAACGAAGCCCTTCCCTTGAGCTCCTATAATTCACCCCTCCACTTT
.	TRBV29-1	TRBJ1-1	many	CSVRRDMRIPTEAFF	TGCAGCGTTCGACGGGATATGCGAATACCGACTGAAGCTTTCTTT
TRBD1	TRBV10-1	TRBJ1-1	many	CASSTDRSRTEAFF	TGCGCCAGCAGTACGGACAGGTCGAGAACGGAAGCTTTCTTT
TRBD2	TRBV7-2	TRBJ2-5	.	CASSPVPAGGETQYF	TGCGCCAGCAGCCCAGTCCCGGCGGGAGGAGAGACCCAGTACTTC
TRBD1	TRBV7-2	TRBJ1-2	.	CASRPPGQGSYGYTF	TGTGCCAGCAGGCCCCCGGGACAGGGGAGCTATGGCTACACCTTC
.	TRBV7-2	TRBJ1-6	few	CASTTSAGYNSPLHF	TGTGCCAGCACGACGAGTGCAGGGTATAATTCACCCCTCCACTTT
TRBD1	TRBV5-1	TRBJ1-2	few	CASSTDRAVYGYTF	TGCGCCAGCAGCACGGACAGGGCGGTGTATGGCTACACCTTC
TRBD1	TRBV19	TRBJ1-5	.	CASRSRTGGFKSNQPQHF	TGTGCCAGTAGAAGTCGGACAGGGGGCTTCAAAAGCAATCAGCCCCAGCATTTT
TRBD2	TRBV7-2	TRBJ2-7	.	CASHGGGIYEQYF	TGTGCCAGCCATGGGGGAGGGATCTACGAGCAGTACTTC
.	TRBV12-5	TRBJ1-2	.	CASGMHDYGYTF	TGTGCTAGTGGTATGCATGACTATGGCTACACCTTC
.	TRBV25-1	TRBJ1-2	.	CASVESSGYTF	TGTGCCAGCGTTGAGTCCAGTGGCTACACCTTC
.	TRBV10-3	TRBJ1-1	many	CAISDGTAMNTEAFF	TGTGCCATCAGTGATGGAACAGCTATGAACACTGAAGCTTTCTTT